A selection of T cell receptor beta chains follows, all from one sample in a study of T cell responses to AZD1222 COVID-19 vaccine. The method was immunoSEQ multiplex PCR; TCRdb's version includes in-frame clones alone and lacks a portion of them. Among roughly 140,000 clones listed, 70% to 90% were seen once. The sequencing used peripheral blood, collected on day 0 of MenACWY control vaccination. These receptors all stem from an adult in good health. Both conserved end residues are part of each CDR3. The order of the fields is clone size, V gene, D gene, J gene, CDR3 DNA, CDR3 protein. D genes are given only for firm matches. The size of a clone is reported for some rows only, either as once, few or many, or as a class for expanded clones.

>NA|TRBV11-3|TRBD1|TRBJ2-7
TGTGCCAGCACTCACAGGGGGAGCTCCTACGAGCAGTACTTC
CASTHRGSSYEQYF
>NA|TRBV18|TRBD1|TRBJ1-2
TGTGCCAGCTCACAACAGGGGGCGGACTATGGCTACACCTTC
CASSQQGADYGYTF
>NA|TRBV2|TRBD2|TRBJ2-2
TGTGCCAGCAGTGATTCGGTAGCGGGAGTGTCCGGGGAGCTGTTTTTT
CASSDSVAGVSGELFF
>NA|TRBV6-5|TRBD1|TRBJ1-6
TGTGCCAGCAGTTACTCCGGGACAGGGAATTCACCCCTCCACTTT
CASSYSGTGNSPLHF
>NA|TRBV6-6|TRBD1|TRBJ1-3
TGTGCCAGCAGCACAGGGACAGGGATGGGAAACACCATATATTTT
CASSTGTGMGNTIYF
>NA|TRBV7-2|TRBD2|TRBJ2-2
TGTGCCAGCAGCAGGGGACTAGCGGGACCGAACACCGGGGAGCTGTTTTTT
CASSRGLAGPNTGELFF
>NA|TRBV28|TRBD1|TRBJ2-6
TGTGCCAGCGGACGGGACAGACATTCATCTGGGGCCAACGTCCTGACTTTC
CASGRDRHSSGANVLTF
>NA|TRBV7-2|NA|TRBJ2-5
TGTGCCAGCGGCGGAACCGAGGGGACCCAGTACTTC
CASGGTEGTQYF
>NA|TRBV5-1|NA|TRBJ1-1
TGCGCCAGCAGCTGGGGGAACACTGAAGCTTTCTTT
CASSWGNTEAFF
>NA|TRBV2|NA|TRBJ2-1
TGTGCCAGCAGTGTGGGCCAGGCCGCCTACAATGAGCAGTTCTTC
CASSVGQAAYNEQFF
>NA|TRBV4-1|NA|TRBJ1-1
TGCGCCAGCAGCCAAGATGAGAACAGGATGAACACTGAAGCTTTCTTT
CASSQDENRMNTEAFF
>NA|TRBV5-1|NA|TRBJ1-2
TGCGCCAGCAGCTTGGGAGCATCTGACTATGGCTACACCTTC
CASSLGASDYGYTF
>NA|TRBV7-2|NA|TRBJ2-3
TGTGCCAGCAGCTACGGCGTTGGTACGCAGTATTTT
CASSYGVGTQYF
>NA|TRBV6-4|TRBD2|TRBJ2-3
TGTGCCAGCAGTGACGGTAGCGGGGGGGCCTCTGGTACGCAGTATTTT
CASSDGSGGASGTQYF
>NA|TRBV7-2|NA|TRBJ2-5
TGTGCCAGCAGCTTAGGTACCCAAGAGACCCAGTACTTC
CASSLGTQETQYF
>NA|TRBV6-1|TRBD1|TRBJ1-5
TGTGCCAGCAGTGGCAGGGGACAGGTGGGCAATCAGCCCCAGCATTTT
CASSGRGQVGNQPQHF
>NA|TRBV7-2|TRBD1|TRBJ2-7
TGTGCCAGCAGCGAAACCGGGACAGGAACCTACGAGCAGTACTTC
CASSETGTGTYEQYF
>NA|TRBV5-1|NA|TRBJ1-3
TGCGCCAGCAGCTTGGTGGGGGATCGAAACACCATATATTTT
CASSLVGDRNTIYF
>few|TRBV28|NA|TRBJ1-5
TGTGCCAGCAGTTTAGCGGTTGGGCGGAGGAGCAATCAGCCCCAGCATTTT
CASSLAVGRRSNQPQHF
>NA|TRBV4-2|NA|TRBJ1-1
TGTGCCAGCAGCCAAGCGGAAGGACTGGGGAACACTGAAGCTTTCTTT
CASSQAEGLGNTEAFF
>NA|TRBV9|NA|TRBJ2-1
TGTGCCAGCAGCCCCCCCGGAGCGGCCTACTACAATGAGCAGTTCTTC
CASSPPGAAYYNEQFF
>NA|TRBV6-6|TRBD2|TRBJ2-1
TGTGCCAGCAGCGGGGGGGCCTATCGTCTTGAGCAGTTCTTC
CASSGGAYRLEQFF
>NA|TRBV7-9|NA|TRBJ2-3
TGTGCCAGCAGTCACAGCCGCGGTACGCAGTATTTT
CASSHSRGTQYF
>NA|TRBV10-3|TRBD2|TRBJ2-5
TGTGCCATCAGCGGGGGGGCCGGAGAGACCCAGTACTTC
CAISGGAGETQYF
>NA|TRBV19|NA|TRBJ1-5
TGTGCCAGTAGTATAGTTCGGGGGGCGGCTAGCAATCAGCCCCAGCATTTT
CASSIVRGAASNQPQHF
>NA|TRBV19|TRBD1|TRBJ1-1
TGTGCCAGTAGTATTCTACCCGGGACAGGGGCGGGTGAAGCTTTCTTT
CASSILPGTGAGEAFF